A single sample is the source of the 9 T cell receptor beta chains below, sequenced in a study of blood T cell repertoires in COVID-19. Profiled with immunoSEQ multiplex PCR; TCRdb holds only in-frame clones, not every one. The profile shows some 180,000 clones, 60% to 80% of them singletons. Sequenced material: PBMCs or T cells enriched from blood (not recorded which). The receptors were gathered from a man in his fifties or sixties who had been exposed to COVID-19.

This clone was seen only a few times. The chain couples TRBV30 to TRBJ1-1; TRBD1 is a possible D gene (6 bases). The germline V and J ends were trimmed by 4 bases and 0 bases, with 15 bases remaining between them. The CDR3 extends over 15 amino acids. The germline gives CDR1 GTSNPN, CDR2 SVGIG (reference sequence). CDR3 residues: CAWTLRGAMNTEAFF. CDR3 DNA sequence: TGTGCCTGGACCCTCCGGGGGGCGATGAACACTGAAGCTTTCTTT.

This clone was detected a few times. The chain carries TRBV19 and TRBJ1-5; D is unclear. The CDR3 is made up of 14 amino acids. CDR1 and CDR2 (germline): LNHDA, SQIVND (reference sequence). Trimming stripped 1 base from V and 7 bases from J, with 11 bases between. The CDR3 DNA reads TGTGCCAGTAGTATAGTTGGGGAGTCCCAGCCCCAGCATTTT. This gives the protein CASSIVGESQPQHF.

The chain has TRBV10-3 and TRBJ1-1; 11 nucleotides match TRBD1. The CDR3 is 17 amino acids. The V segment lost 7 bases and the J segment 0 bases; nucleotides outside the gene matches: 10. CDR1 ENHRY and CDR2 SYGVKD come from the germline V gene. The CDR3 DNA sequence: TGTGCCATCATCAAAACGGACAGGGGGCTCATGAACACTGAAGCTTTCTTT. Translation: CAIIKTDRGLMNTEAFF.

The gene calls are TRBV19 and TRBJ2-3; TRBD2 matches 14 bases. Germline V CDR1 and CDR2: LNHDA, SQIVND (reference sequence). Trimming took 6 bases from V and 1 from J; bases not matched to a gene: 6. The CDR3 sequence is 17 residues long. In DNA, the CDR3 is TGTGCCAGTAGGAGACTAGCGGGAGGGCCAGGCACAGATACGCAGTATTTT. Its protein product is CASRRLAGGPGTDTQYF.

V usage is TRBV2 and J usage is TRBJ2-6; weak D call: TRBD2 (5 bases). Trimming shortened V by 2 bases and J by 2 bases, and 7 bases separated the two germline ends. The CDR3 contains 15 residues. The germline V gene encodes CDR1 SNHLY and CDR2 FYNNEI. The CDR3 spells CASSESRAGANVLTF. The CDR3 DNA is TGTGCCAGCAGTGAATCGAGGGCTGGGGCCAACGTCCTGACTTTC.

The chain employs TRBV11-2 and TRBJ2-2, with 13 bases aligning to TRBD2. This CDR3 contains 18 residues. Germline V gene sequence: CDR1 SGHAT, CDR2 FQNNGV. J was trimmed by 0 bases and V by 5 bases; bases with no gene match: 6. The CDR3 nucleotides are TGTGCCAGCAGCGGGACTAGCGGGACTTACGCGAACACCGGGGAGCTGTTTTTT. Translation: CASSGTSGTYANTGELFF.

The J gene is TRBJ2-7, the V gene TRBV7-2; the D is unclear. Germline V CDR1 and CDR2: SGHTA, FQGNSA. The CDR3 loop spans 14 amino acids. Trimming stripped 8 bases from V and 0 bases from J, with 14 bases between. CDR3 bases: TGTGCCAGCCTTCTCACCTCGAGCTCCTACGAGCAGTACTTC. This sequence encodes CASLLTSSSYEQYF.

The chain is built from TRBV5-1 and TRBJ2-3; weak D call: TRBD2 (5 bases). Germline CDR1 SGHRS, CDR2 YFSETQ. Between the trimmed V and J ends, which lost 1 base and 9 bases, there was a span of 6 bases. This CDR3 is built from 11 residues. The CDR3 DNA sequence: TGCGCCAGCAGCTTGCGGGAAACGCAGTATTTT. It specifies CASSLRETQYF.

This clone was found a few times. The V gene is TRBV2, the J gene TRBJ1-3; D is undetermined. The germline CDR1 and CDR2 sequences are SNHLY and FYNNEI. This CDR3 spans 12 amino acids. With 2 bases removed from V and 9 bases from J, the gap between germline ends came to 8 bases. CDR3 amino acids: CASSEPPGTIYF. In DNA, the CDR3 is TGTGCCAGCAGTGAACCTCCCGGCACCATATATTTT.